The 24 T cell receptor beta chains presented below share a single source sample, sequenced in a study of blood T cell repertoires in COVID-19. Clones were read by immunoSEQ multiplex PCR, and TCRdb kept only the in-frame ones, dropping some. The repertoire holds 170,000 or so clones, with 70% to 90% as singletons. Source material: peripheral blood. Every receptor here comes from a man between 45 and 60 years old with active or convalescent COVID-19.

The V call is TRBV19, the J call TRBJ2-3; maybe TRBD2 (5 bases). V shed 4 bases and J shed 0 bases, with 14 bases lying between them. The CDR3 is made up of 16 amino acids. Germline lookup yields CDR1 LNHDA and CDR2 SQIVND (reference sequence). This CDR3 reads CASSTPAGGSTDTQYF. The CDR3 DNA reads TGTGCCAGTAGTACCCCGGCGGGTGGGAGCACAGATACGCAGTATTTT. Full variable domain (remainder filled in from reference TRBV19 and TRBJ2-3): DGGITQSPKYLFRKEGQNVTLSCEQNLNHDAMYWYRQDPGQGLRLIYYSQIVNDFQKGDIAEGYSVSREKKESFPLTVTSAQKNPTAFYLCASSTPAGGSTDTQYFGPGTRLTVL.

The CDR3 here is CASSLDGWQGKNIQYF. The CDR3 nucleotides are TGTGCCAGCAGCTTAGATGGTTGGCAGGGGAAAAACATTCAGTACTTC. V usage is TRBV11-2 and J usage is TRBJ2-4, with D possibly TRBD1 on 6 matching bases. The V end lost 0 bases, the J end lost 4 bases, and 13 bases lay between the germline ends. CDR1 and CDR2 from the germline V gene are SGHAT and FQNNGV. The CDR3 is made up of 16 amino acids.

The chain uses TRBV20-1 and TRBJ2-5; 11 bases are shared with TRBD1. Germline V gene data show CDR1 as DFQATT and CDR2 as SNEGSKA (reference sequence). V gave up 3 bases and J gave up 5 bases; unmatched junction bases: 5. This CDR3 is 14 amino acids long. CDR3 sequence (DNA): TGCAGTGCTAGTGTCCGGGACAGGGGGGAGACCCAGTACTTC. It yields the protein CSASVRDRGETQYF.

The chain has TRBV7-3 and TRBJ2-3, with D tentatively TRBD1 (6 bases). V lost 5 bases and J 0 bases, leaving 21 bases between the germline ends. The CDR3 has 18 amino acids. Per the germline V gene, CDR1 is SGHTA and CDR2 is FQGTGA. The CDR3 loop is CASSQTHAQGLSTDTQYF. The CDR3 DNA reads as TGTGCCAGCAGCCAAACCCATGCGCAGGGGCTCAGCACAGATACGCAGTATTTT.

The chain couples TRBV30 to TRBJ1-1, with unresolved D. Germline CDR1 reads GTSNPN; CDR2 reads SVGIG (reference sequence). The CDR3 contains 13 residues. The V gene lost 0 bases and the J gene lost 12 bases, with 17 bases spanning the gap. The CDR3 bases are TGTGCCTGGAGTGTTGAGAGACAAGGTCGAACTTTCTTT. It encodes CAWSVERQGRTFF.

This chain connects TRBV5-1 to TRBJ2-1, with TRBD2 matching 10 bases. The CDR3 is made up of 13 amino acids. Trimming at V came to 0 bases and at J to 9 bases, leaving 0 bases not matched to a gene. Germline CDR1 is SGHRS and CDR2 is YFSETQ. The CDR3 coding sequence is TGCGCCAGCAGCTTGGAGCGGGAGGGTGAGCAGTTCTTC. This translates into CASSLEREGEQFF.

The chain recombines TRBV11-2 with TRBJ2-7; no clear D. The CDR3 contains 15 residues. Trimming pared 1 base from V and 4 bases from J, leaving 14 bases between. Germline CDR1 and CDR2: SGHAT and FQNNGV. The chain's CDR3 is CASSLVPDTQYEQYF. CDR3 in DNA: TGTGCCAGCAGCTTAGTTCCCGACACGCAATACGAGCAGTACTTC.

This clone appeared a few times. The rearrangement joins TRBV9 to TRBJ1-1; D perhaps matches TRBD1 (5 bases). V lost 3 bases and J 2 bases, leaving 11 bases between the germline ends. CDR1 is SGDLS and CDR2 is YYNGEE in the germline V gene. The CDR3 contains 14 residues. CDR3 sequence: CASSADSYNTEAFF. In nucleotides, the CDR3 is TGTGCCAGCAGCGCCGACAGCTATAACACTGAAGCTTTCTTT.

The chain employs TRBV7-6 and TRBJ2-5; D is unclear. Germline assignment: CDR1 SGHVS and CDR2 FNYEAQ. Trimming shortened V by 5 bases and J by 3 bases, and 4 bases separated the two germline ends. The CDR3 runs to 11 residues. The CDR3: CASSPKETQYF. CDR3 DNA: TGTGCCAGCAGCCCAAAAGAGACCCAGTACTTC.

J is TRBJ1-5 and V is TRBV4-3; no reliable D call. V gave up 1 base and J gave up 5 bases, with 6 bases separating them. CDR3 length equals 13 residues. Germline V gene data show CDR1 as LGHNA and CDR2 as YSLEER. This chain's CDR3 is CASSQVLDQPQHF. As DNA, the CDR3 is TGCGCCAGCAGCCAAGTTCTTGATCAGCCCCAGCATTTT.

This chain joins TRBV5-6 and TRBJ2-5; maybe TRBD2 (7 bases). This CDR3 contains 15 residues. Trimming cost V 4 bases and J 4 bases, with 17 bases left between them. Germline values: CDR1 SGHDT, CDR2 YYEEEE. CDR3 protein: CASSPAGGLRETQYF. CDR3 coding DNA: TGTGCCAGCAGCCCGGCCGGGGGGCTTCGAGAGACCCAGTACTTC.

Remarks on this clone: One junction end does not reproduce the germline sequence, and a read error may be involved. The chain carries TRBV12-3 or TRBV12-4 and TRBJ2-7; 9 positions agree with TRBD1. This CDR3 has 11 amino acids. The CDR3, as DNA: TGTGCCAGCAGACTCCGGGACAGGGTTCACTTC. The encoded protein is CASRLRDRVHF.

V is TRBV2 and J is TRBJ1-1; 8 nucleotides align to TRBD1. This CDR3 contains 14 residues. Germline-derived CDR1 and CDR2 are SNHLY and FYNNEI. Trimming at V came to 6 bases and at J to 1 base, leaving 4 bases not matched to a gene. CDR3 protein: CASRGQVTNTEAFF. Here the CDR3 DNA reads TGTGCCAGCAGGGGACAGGTCACGAACACTGAAGCTTTCTTT.

This chain joins TRBV6-5 and TRBJ2-7, with 7 bases fitting TRBD1. Per the germline V gene, CDR1 is MNHEY and CDR2 is SVGAGI. The trim removed 2 bases at V and 5 bases at J, leaving 9 bases unmatched. The CDR3 spans 15 residues. Here the CDR3 reads CASSYGPGGRNEQYF. For the CDR3, the DNA is TGTGCCAGCAGTTACGGGCCAGGGGGTCGGAACGAGCAGTACTTC.

The rearrangement links TRBV24-1 to TRBJ2-1, with 9 bases aligning to TRBD2. J was trimmed by 2 bases and V by 3 bases; bases with no gene match: 7. The CDR3 runs 17 residues. Germline V lookup: CDR1 KGHDR, CDR2 SFDVKD. The CDR3 here is CATSDQRSGRTYNEQFF. DNA for the CDR3: TGTGCCACCAGTGATCAGAGAAGCGGGAGGACCTACAATGAGCAGTTCTTC.

V usage is TRBV4-2 and J usage is TRBJ2-3; the match to TRBD1 covers 10 bases. The CDR3 runs 16 residues. V shed 2 bases, J shed 5 bases, and the junction held 7 bases outside the gene matches. The germline V gene has CDR1 LGHNA and CDR2 YNFKEQ. The CDR3 here is CASSQLGQGRGDTQYF. The CDR3 region has the DNA TGTGCCAGCAGCCAATTGGGACAGGGGAGGGGAGATACGCAGTATTTT.

The chain couples TRBV7-2 to TRBJ2-5; D is unresolved. Trimming pared 2 bases from V and 5 bases from J, leaving 12 bases between. The CDR3 has 14 residues. CDR1 and CDR2 (germline): SGHTA, FQGNSA. CDR3: CASSLPSAPETQYF. CDR3 DNA sequence: TGTGCCAGCAGCTTACCCAGCGCCCCGGAGACCCAGTACTTC.

This clone was seen a handful of times. This rearrangement joins TRBV5-1 to TRBJ1-1, with unresolved D. V was shortened by 0 bases and J by 4 bases, with 13 bases between the two germline ends. The germline gives CDR1 SGHRS, CDR2 YFSETQ. This CDR3 comprises 15 residues. CDR3 sequence: CASSLVTTRGTEAFF. In DNA, the CDR3 is TGCGCCAGCAGCTTGGTCACGACCAGAGGCACTGAAGCTTTCTTT.

The chain links TRBV7-9 to TRBJ2-7; D might be TRBD1 (6 bases). The CDR3 runs to 13 residues. With 4 bases removed from V and 2 bases from J, the gap between germline ends came to 9 bases. Germline assignment: CDR1 SEHNR and CDR2 FQNEAQ (reference sequence). The CDR3 DNA follows: TGTGCCAGCAGCTCCAGGGGCACCTACGAGCAGTACTTC. Translated, it gives CASSSRGTYEQYF.

V gene TRBV4-3 combines with J gene TRBJ1-5; D possibly corresponds to TRBD1 (5 bases). CDR1 is LGHNA, CDR2 YSLEER, per germline. The CDR3 is 18 amino acids. V was pared by 0 bases and J by 8 bases, with 23 bases between. The CDR3 loop reads CASSQDGYTGRSLEPQHF. CDR3 bases: TGCGCCAGCAGCCAAGATGGATATACAGGCCGGTCGTTGGAGCCCCAGCATTTT.

The chain employs TRBV20-1 and TRBJ1-4; TRBD1 might be the D (5 bases). The CDR3 covers 13 residues. The V gene's germline CDR1 is DFQATT and CDR2 SNEGSKA (reference sequence). V dropped 3 bases and J dropped 1 base, with 6 bases sitting between them. The DNA for the CDR3 is TGCAGTGCTAGTAGGGGAACTAATGAAAAACTGTTTTTT. Translation gives CSASRGTNEKLFF.

This sequence joins TRBV27 and TRBJ1-5; D is undetermined. Per germline, CDR1 MNHEY and CDR2 SMNVEV (reference sequence). CDR3 length: 15 amino acids. V dropped 4 bases and J dropped 0 bases, with 10 bases sitting between them. As DNA, the CDR3 is TGTGCCAGCAGTTCAAACACATTTAGCAATCAGCCCCAGCATTTT. Protein sequence: CASSSNTFSNQPQHF.

This chain links TRBV19 with TRBJ1-1, with 7 bases fitting TRBD1. This CDR3 spans 13 amino acids. Germline-derived CDR1 and CDR2 are LNHDA and SQIVND (reference sequence). Trimming at V came to 8 bases and at J to 3 bases, leaving 6 bases not matched to a gene. CDR3 bases: TGTGCCAGTGATACAGGGGTACACACTGAAGCTTTCTTT. This encodes CASDTGVHTEAFF. The whole variable domain, remainder taken from reference TRBV19 and TRBJ1-1, is DGGITQSPKYLFRKEGQNVTLSCEQNLNHDAMYWYRQDPGQGLRLIYYSQIVNDFQKGDIAEGYSVSREKKESFPLTVTSAQKNPTAFYLCASDTGVHTEAFFGQGTRLTVV.

The gene calls are TRBV9 and TRBJ2-7, with unresolved D. Trimming removed 0 bases from V and 1 base from J, with 5 bases in between. This CDR3 is 13 amino acids long. Per the germline V gene, CDR1 is SGDLS and CDR2 is YYNGEE. CDR3 amino acids: CASSVGGSYEQYF. The CDR3 bases are TGTGCCAGCAGCGTAGGCGGATCCTACGAGCAGTACTTC.